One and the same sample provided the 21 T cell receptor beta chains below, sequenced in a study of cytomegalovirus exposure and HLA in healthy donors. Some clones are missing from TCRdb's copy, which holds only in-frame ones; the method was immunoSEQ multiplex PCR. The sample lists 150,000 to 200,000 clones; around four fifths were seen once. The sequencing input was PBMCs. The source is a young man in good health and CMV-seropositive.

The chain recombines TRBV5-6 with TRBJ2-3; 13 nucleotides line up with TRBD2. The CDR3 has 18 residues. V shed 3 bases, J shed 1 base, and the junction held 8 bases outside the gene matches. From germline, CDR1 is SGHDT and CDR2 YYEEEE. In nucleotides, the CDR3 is TGTGCCAGCAGCTCAGGACTAGCGGGGGTTTTCGGCACAGATACGCAGTATTTT. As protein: CASSSGLAGVFGTDTQYF. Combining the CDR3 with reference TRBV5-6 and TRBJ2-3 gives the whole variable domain DAGVTQSPTHLIKTRGQQVTLRCSPKSGHDTVSWYQQALGQGPQFIFQYYEEEERQRGNFPDRFSGHQFPNYSSELNVNALLLGDSALYLCASSSGLAGVFGTDTQYFGPGTRLTVL.

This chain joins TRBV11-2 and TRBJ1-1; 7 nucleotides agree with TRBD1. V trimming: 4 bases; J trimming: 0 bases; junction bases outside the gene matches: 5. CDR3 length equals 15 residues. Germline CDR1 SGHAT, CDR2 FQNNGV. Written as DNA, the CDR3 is TGTGCCAGCAGCTCCAGACAGGGCTTGAACACTGAAGCTTTCTTT. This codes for CASSSRQGLNTEAFF.

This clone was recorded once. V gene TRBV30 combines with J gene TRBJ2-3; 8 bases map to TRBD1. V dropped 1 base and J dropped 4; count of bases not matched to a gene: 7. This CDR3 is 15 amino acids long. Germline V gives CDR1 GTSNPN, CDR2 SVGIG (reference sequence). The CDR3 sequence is CAWSGQGSRADTQYF. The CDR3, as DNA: TGTGCCTGGAGTGGACAGGGGAGTCGAGCAGATACGCAGTATTTT.

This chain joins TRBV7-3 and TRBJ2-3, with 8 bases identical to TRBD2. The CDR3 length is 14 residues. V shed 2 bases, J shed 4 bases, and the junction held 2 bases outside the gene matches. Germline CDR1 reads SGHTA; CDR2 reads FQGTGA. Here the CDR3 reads CASSLRGGPDTQYF. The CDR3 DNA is TGTGCCAGCAGCTTACGCGGGGGGCCAGATACGCAGTATTTT.

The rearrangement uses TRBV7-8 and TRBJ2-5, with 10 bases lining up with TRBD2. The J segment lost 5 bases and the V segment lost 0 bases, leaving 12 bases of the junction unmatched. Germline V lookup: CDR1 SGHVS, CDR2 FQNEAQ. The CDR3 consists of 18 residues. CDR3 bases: TGTGCCAGCAGCTTAGCACTAGCGGGGAGGCTTTTTGCCGAGACCCAGTACTTC. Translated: CASSLALAGRLFAETQYF.

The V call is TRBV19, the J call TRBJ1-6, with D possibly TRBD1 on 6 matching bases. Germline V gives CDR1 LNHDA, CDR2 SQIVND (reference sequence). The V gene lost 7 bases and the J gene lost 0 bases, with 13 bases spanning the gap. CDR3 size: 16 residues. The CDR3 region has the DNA TGTGCCAGTAAGCAGGGGCTGAGCTCCTATAATTCACCCCTCCACTTT. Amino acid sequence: CASKQGLSSYNSPLHF.

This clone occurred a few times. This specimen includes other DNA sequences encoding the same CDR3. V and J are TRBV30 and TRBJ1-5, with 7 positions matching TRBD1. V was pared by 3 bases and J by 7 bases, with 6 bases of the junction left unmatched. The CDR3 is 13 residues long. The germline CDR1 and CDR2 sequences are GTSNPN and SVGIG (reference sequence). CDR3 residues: CAWSDRDAQPQHF. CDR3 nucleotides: TGTGCCTGGAGCGACAGGGATGCCCAGCCCCAGCATTTT.

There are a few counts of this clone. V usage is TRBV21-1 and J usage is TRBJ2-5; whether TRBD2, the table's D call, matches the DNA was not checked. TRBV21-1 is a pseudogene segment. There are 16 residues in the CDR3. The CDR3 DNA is TGTGCCAGCAGCAAAGTGGACTTAATCCCCGAAGAGACCCAGTACTTC. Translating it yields CASSKVDLIPEETQYF.

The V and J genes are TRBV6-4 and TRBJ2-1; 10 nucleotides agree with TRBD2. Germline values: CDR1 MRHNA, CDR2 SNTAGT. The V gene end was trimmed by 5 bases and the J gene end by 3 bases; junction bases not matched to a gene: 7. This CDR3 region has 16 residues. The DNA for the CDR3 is TGTGCCAGCAGTCGATCTAGCGGGGGATACTACAATGAGCAGTTCTTC. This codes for CASSRSSGGYYNEQFF.

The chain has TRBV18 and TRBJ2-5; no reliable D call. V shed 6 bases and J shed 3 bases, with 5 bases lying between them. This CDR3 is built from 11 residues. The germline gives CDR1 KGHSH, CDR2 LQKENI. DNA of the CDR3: TGTGCCAGCTCGCGAAAAGAGACCCAGTACTTC. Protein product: CASSRKETQYF.

The DNA of the CDR3 is TGTGCCAGCAGCTTAACAGGGGGCTTGAGCACTGAAGCTTTCTTT. Translation gives CASSLTGGLSTEAFF. The chain has TRBV7-2 and TRBJ1-1; 9 bases line up with TRBD1. This CDR3 spans 15 amino acids. J gave up 4 bases and V 2 bases, and 5 bases lay outside the gene matches. Per germline, CDR1 SGHTA and CDR2 FQGNSA. Combining the CDR3 with reference TRBV7-2 and TRBJ1-1 gives the whole variable domain GAGVSQSPSNKVTEKGKDVELRCDPISGHTALYWYRQSLGQGLEFLIYFQGNSAPDKSGLPSDRFSAERTGGSVSTLTIQRTQQEDSAVYLCASSLTGGLSTEAFFGQGTRLTVV.

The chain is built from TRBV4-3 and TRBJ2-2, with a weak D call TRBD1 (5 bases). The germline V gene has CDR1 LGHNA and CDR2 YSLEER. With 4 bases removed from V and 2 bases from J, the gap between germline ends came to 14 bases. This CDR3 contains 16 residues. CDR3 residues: CASSPQGSSNTGELFF. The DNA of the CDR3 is TGCGCCAGCAGCCCCCAGGGTTCCTCTAACACCGGGGAGCTGTTTTTT.

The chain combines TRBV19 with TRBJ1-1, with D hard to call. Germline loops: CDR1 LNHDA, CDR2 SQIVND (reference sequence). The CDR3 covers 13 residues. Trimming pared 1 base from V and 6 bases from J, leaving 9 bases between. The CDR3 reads CASSIGGSAEAFF. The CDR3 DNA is TGTGCCAGTAGTATAGGAGGGAGCGCTGAAGCTTTCTTT.

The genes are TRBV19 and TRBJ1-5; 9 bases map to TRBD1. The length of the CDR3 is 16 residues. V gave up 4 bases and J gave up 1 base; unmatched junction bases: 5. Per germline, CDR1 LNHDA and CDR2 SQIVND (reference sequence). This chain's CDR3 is CASSTGQGNSNQPQHF. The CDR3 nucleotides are TGTGCCAGTAGTACCGGACAGGGGAACAGCAATCAGCCCCAGCATTTT.

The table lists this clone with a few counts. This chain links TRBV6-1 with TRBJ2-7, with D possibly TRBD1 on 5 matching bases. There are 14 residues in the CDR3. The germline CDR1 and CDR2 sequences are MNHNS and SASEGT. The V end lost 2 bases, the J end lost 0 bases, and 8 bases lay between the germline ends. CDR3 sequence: CASSEQGFSYEQYF. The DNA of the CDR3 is TGTGCCAGCAGTGAACAGGGATTCTCCTACGAGCAGTACTTC.

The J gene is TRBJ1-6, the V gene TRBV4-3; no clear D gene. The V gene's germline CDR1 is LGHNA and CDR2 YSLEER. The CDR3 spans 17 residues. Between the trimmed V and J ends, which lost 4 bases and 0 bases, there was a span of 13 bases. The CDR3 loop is CASSPREASSYNSPLHF. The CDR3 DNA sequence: TGCGCCAGCAGCCCACGGGAAGCTAGCTCCTATAATTCACCCCTCCACTTT.

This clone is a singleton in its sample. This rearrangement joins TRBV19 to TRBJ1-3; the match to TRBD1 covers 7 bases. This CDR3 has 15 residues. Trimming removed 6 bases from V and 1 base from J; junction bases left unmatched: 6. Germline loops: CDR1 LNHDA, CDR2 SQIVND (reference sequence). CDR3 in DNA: TGTGCCAGTAGGGTGACAGGGAGTTCTGGAAACACCATATATTTT. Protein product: CASRVTGSSGNTIYF.

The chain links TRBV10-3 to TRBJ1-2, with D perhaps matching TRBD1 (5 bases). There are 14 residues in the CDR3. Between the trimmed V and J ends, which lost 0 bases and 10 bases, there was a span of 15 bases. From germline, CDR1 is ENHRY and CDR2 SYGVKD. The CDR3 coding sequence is TGTGCCATCAGTGAGTCGGCCAGGGTGCACGCCTACACCTTC. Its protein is CAISESARVHAYTF.

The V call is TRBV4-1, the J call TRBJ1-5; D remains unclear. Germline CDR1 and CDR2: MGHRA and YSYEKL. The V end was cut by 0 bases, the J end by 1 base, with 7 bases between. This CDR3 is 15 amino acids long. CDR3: CASSQEGGSNQPQHF. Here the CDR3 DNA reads TGCGCCAGCAGCCAAGAGGGAGGGAGCAATCAGCCCCAGCATTTT.

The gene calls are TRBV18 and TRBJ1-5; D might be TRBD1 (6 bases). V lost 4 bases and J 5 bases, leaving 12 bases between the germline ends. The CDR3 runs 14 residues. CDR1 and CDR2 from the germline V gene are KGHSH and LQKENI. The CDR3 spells CASSQDSGDQPQHF. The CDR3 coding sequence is TGTGCCAGCTCACAGGACAGTGGGGATCAGCCCCAGCATTTT.

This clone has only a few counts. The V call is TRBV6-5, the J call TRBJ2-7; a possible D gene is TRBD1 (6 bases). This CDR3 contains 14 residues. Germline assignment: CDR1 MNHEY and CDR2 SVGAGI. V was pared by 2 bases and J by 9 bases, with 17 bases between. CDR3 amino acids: CASSYRTETGGQYF. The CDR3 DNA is TGTGCCAGCAGTTACAGGACAGAGACTGGGGGGCAGTACTTC.